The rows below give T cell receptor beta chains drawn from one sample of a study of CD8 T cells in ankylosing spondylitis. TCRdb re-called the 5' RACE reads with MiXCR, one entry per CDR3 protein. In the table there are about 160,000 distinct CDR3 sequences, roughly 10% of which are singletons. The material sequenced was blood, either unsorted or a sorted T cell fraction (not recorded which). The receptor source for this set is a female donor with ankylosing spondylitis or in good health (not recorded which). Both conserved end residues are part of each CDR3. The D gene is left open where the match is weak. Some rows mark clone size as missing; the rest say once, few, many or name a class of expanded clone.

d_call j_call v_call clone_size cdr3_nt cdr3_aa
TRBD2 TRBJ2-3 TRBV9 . TGTGCCAGCAGCGCACTAGCGGGAGGGGCAGATACGCAGTATTTT CASSALAGGADTQYF
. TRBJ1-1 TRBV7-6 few TGTGCCAGCAGCTTAGGCGGGGGGCGGGAAGCTTTCTTT CASSLGGGREAFF
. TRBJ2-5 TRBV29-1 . TGCAGCAACCCCCTAGGGTCCCGGGTGGGGACCCAGTACTTC CSNPLGSRVGTQYF
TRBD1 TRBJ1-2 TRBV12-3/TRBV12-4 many TGTGCCAGCAGCCTCACAGGGGTCTATGGCTACACCTTC CASSLTGVYGYTF
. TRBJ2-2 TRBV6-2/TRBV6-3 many TGTGCCAGCAGTTACACCGCTGGGGGGAGAGCCGGGGAGCTGTTTTTT CASSYTAGGRAGELFF
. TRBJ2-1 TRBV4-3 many TGCGCCAGCAGCCAAGGGGGGTGGAATGAGCAGTTCTTC CASSQGGWNEQFF
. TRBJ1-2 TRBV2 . TGTGCCAGCAGTGAACCCTGGACAGTTAACTATGGCTACACCTTC CASSEPWTVNYGYTF
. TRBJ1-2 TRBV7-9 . TGTGCCAGCAGCTTACCGGTTGCGGGGGGAGGCTACACCTTC CASSLPVAGGGYTF
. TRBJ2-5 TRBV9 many TGTGCCAGCAGCGCAAAACAAGAGACCCAGTACTTC CASSAKQETQYF
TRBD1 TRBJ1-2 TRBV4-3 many TGCGCCAGCAGCCATGATTGGGACAGGGAGATCTATGACTATGGCTACACCTTC CASSHDWDREIYDYGYTF
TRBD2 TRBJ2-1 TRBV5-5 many TGTGCCAGCAGCTTCGGACTAGCGGGAGAGGCGTTCTTC CASSFGLAGEAFF
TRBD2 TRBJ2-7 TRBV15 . TGTGCCACCAGCAGAGATAAGTCGGGGGGCGAGCAGTACTTC CATSRDKSGGEQYF
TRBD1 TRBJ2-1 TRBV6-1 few TGTGCCAGCAGCCTCGGGACAGGGGGCTCAAATGAGCAGTTCTTC CASSLGTGGSNEQFF
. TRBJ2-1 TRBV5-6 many TGTGCCAGCAGCTTGACGGACTCCGCCTACAATGAGCAGTTCTTC CASSLTDSAYNEQFF
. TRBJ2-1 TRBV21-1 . TGTGCCAGCAGCACCCGGGGTAGCGGGAGGGCCCGCGAGGGTGAGCAGTTCTTC CASSTRGSGRAREGEQFF
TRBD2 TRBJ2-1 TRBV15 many TGTGCCACCAGCCCGGGGGGTCATTACAATGAGCAGTTCTTC CATSPGGHYNEQFF
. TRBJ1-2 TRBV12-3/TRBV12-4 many TGTGCCAGCAGTTCCCCCACGGGGGAAGGCTACACCTTC CASSSPTGEGYTF
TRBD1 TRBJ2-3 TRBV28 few TGTGCCAGTGCGACAGGGAAAAAAGATACGCAGTATTTT CASATGKKDTQYF
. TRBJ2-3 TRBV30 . TGTGCCTGGAGTCCGGATTGGAATACGCAGTATTTT CAWSPDWNTQYF
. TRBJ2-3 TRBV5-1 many TGCGCCAGCAGCTTGGACCACTCACGGGGCCACACAGATACGCAGTATTTT CASSLDHSRGHTDTQYF
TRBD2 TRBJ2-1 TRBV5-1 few TGCGCTAAGCTGCTGGCGGGAGGCAATGAGCAGTTCTTC CAKLLAGGNEQFF
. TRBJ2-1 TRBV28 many TGTGCCAGCACACAGGCCGGGAACCTCTACAATGAGCAGTTCTTC CASTQAGNLYNEQFF
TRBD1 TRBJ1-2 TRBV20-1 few TGCAGTGCTAGAGTTGAGGGGGCGGACGGCTACACCTTC CSARVEGADGYTF
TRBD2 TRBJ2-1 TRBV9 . TGTGCCAGCAGCGTAGAGGGTAGCGGGAGCAGGGGCTCCTACAATGAGCAGTTCTTC CASSVEGSGSRGSYNEQFF
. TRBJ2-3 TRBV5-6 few TGTGCCAGCAGCTTAGAGGAGACGGGCCCCACAGATACGCAGTATTTT CASSLEETGPTDTQYF
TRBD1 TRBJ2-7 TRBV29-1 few TGCAGCGTGGAAGGGACAGAGCTCCCCTACGAGCAGTACTTC CSVEGTELPYEQYF
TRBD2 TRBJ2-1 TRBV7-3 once TGTGCCAGCAGCTTTAGCGGGAGGGCCAGCGATGAGCAGTTCTTC CASSFSGRASDEQFF
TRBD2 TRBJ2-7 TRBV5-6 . TGTGCCAGCAGCTTGGTTCGTAGCGGGAGCCGCAACGAGCAGTACTTC CASSLVRSGSRNEQYF
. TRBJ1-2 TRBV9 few TGTGCCAGCAGCGCATATGGCGGCTTTGACTATGGCTACACCTTC CASSAYGGFDYGYTF
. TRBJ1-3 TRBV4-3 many TGCGCCAGCAGCCAAAATAGGCTAGCGGGCGGAAACACCATATATTTT CASSQNRLAGGNTIYF
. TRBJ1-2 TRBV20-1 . TGCAGTGCCCTAGGGATAGACGGCTACACCTTC CSALGIDGYTF
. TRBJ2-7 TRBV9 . TGTGCCAGCAGCGTAGGTCGACTTGACGAGCAGTACTTC CASSVGRLDEQYF
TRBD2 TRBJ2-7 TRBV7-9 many TGTGCCGGCGGTCTTAGCGGGAGTTACGAGCAGTACTTC CAGGLSGSYEQYF
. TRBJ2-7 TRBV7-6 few TGTGCCAGCAGCTTAGGTCACAGGGCGAACGACGAGCAGTACTTC CASSLGHRANDEQYF
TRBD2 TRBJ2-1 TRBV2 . TGTGCCAGCAGTACCTCTAGCGGGAGCTCCTACAATGAGCAGTTCTTC CASSTSSGSSYNEQFF